This TCR beta chain came from a study of blood T cell repertoires in COVID-19. At the level of the study: Samples came from the United States, Italy and Spain, spanning acute and convalescent COVID-19.

Trimming left V 1 base short and J 2 bases short, with 11 bases between. The CDR3 loop spans 15 amino acids. The germline V gene encodes CDR1 MDHEN and CDR2 SYDVKM. Profiling relied on immunoSEQ multiplex PCR, and the TCRdb table lists in-frame clones only, not all of them. The repertoire holds 250,000 to 300,000 clones, with approximately 81% as singletons. Participants were aged roughly 18 to 90 years from approximately 24 US areas. Sequencing was done on a sample of PBMCs or T cells enriched from blood (not recorded which). The J gene is TRBJ1-2, the V gene TRBV28; D ambiguous. This TCR came from a woman aged 45-65 years who had been exposed to COVID-19. CDR3 in amino acids: CASSLYLGLNYGYTF. The CDR3 nucleotides read TGTGCCAGCAGTTTATATCTTGGCCTCAACTATGGCTACACCTTC.